The next 16 T cell receptor beta chains were all read from a single sample in a study of blood T cell repertoires in COVID-19. Sequencing used immunoSEQ multiplex PCR; TCRdb keeps in-frame clones, though not all of them. This sample has roughly 140,000 clones, with almost 85% found just once. Sequencing used peripheral blood. These receptors were obtained from a man in his fifties or sixties with acute or convalescent COVID-19.

The J gene is TRBJ1-1, the V gene TRBV2; tentatively, D is TRBD1 (5 bases). This CDR3 contains 15 residues. CDR1 and CDR2 (germline): SNHLY, FYNNEI. Trimming took off 1 base at V and 2 bases at J, with 11 bases between the two ends. CDR3 nucleotides: TGTGCCAGCAGTGAAGTTTGGGGCGGCAACACTGAAGCTTTCTTT. As protein: CASSEVWGGNTEAFF.

This chain links TRBV6-5 with TRBJ1-3; 7 positions agree with TRBD1. The germline gives CDR1 MNHEY, CDR2 SVGAGI. V lost 5 bases and J lost 1; bases outside the gene matches: 5. This CDR3 is 15 amino acids long. CDR3 sequence: CASSKQTGSGNTIYF. The DNA for the CDR3 is TGTGCCAGCAGTAAACAGACAGGGTCTGGAAACACCATATATTTT.

CDR3 coding DNA: TGTGCCAGCAGTTACTCGAGAACAGGGGGCATGGCCCAGCATTTT. Translating it yields CASSYSRTGGMAQHF. The chain employs TRBV6-5 and TRBJ1-5; 9 bases are a match to TRBD1. J gave up 11 bases and V 0 bases, and 8 bases lay outside the gene matches. Germline V lookup: CDR1 MNHEY, CDR2 SVGAGI. The CDR3 contains 15 residues.

The genes are TRBV10-3 and TRBJ1-2; possibly TRBD1 for D (6 bases). The CDR3 loop spans 13 amino acids. CDR1 is ENHRY and CDR2 is SYGVKD in the germline V gene. Trimming stripped 5 bases from V and 2 bases from J, with 9 bases between. CDR3 DNA: TGTGCCATCAGTTCAACAGGGAACTATGGCTACACCTTC. This encodes CAISSTGNYGYTF.

The gene calls are TRBV27 and TRBJ1-1, with D perhaps matching TRBD1 (5 bases). The CDR3 totals 14 residues. With 6 bases removed from V and 1 base from J, the gap between germline ends came to 12 bases. Germline V lookup: CDR1 MNHEY, CDR2 SMNVEV (reference sequence). CDR3 residues: CASRWGRSNTEAFF. In DNA form, the CDR3 reads TGTGCCAGCAGATGGGGCAGATCGAACACTGAAGCTTTCTTT.

The CDR3: CASSSGFGNEQFF. In nucleotides, the CDR3 is TGCGCCAGCAGCTCCGGGTTTGGCAATGAGCAGTTCTTC. J is TRBJ2-1 and V is TRBV5-1, with no clear D. CDR3 length equals 13 residues. The ends were cut back, 3 bases at V and 6 bases at J, with 10 bases in the middle. CDR1 is SGHRS, CDR2 YFSETQ, per germline.

The V and J genes are TRBV7-2 and TRBJ1-3; D is ambiguous. Germline V lookup: CDR1 SGHTA, CDR2 FQGNSA. The ends were cut back, 5 bases at V and 9 bases at J, with 17 bases in the middle. The CDR3 is 14 amino acids. The CDR3 spells CASSLMGGGLTIYF. The CDR3 DNA sequence: TGTGCCAGCAGCCTAATGGGTGGAGGGCTCACCATATATTTT.

The CDR3 spells CAISKTGLNTEAFF. CDR3 in DNA: TGTGCCATCAGTAAAACAGGGCTGAACACTGAAGCTTTCTTT. The J gene is TRBJ1-1, the V gene TRBV10-3, with D possibly TRBD1 on 6 matching bases. The V and J ends lost 5 bases and 0 bases respectively, with 10 bases between them. The CDR3 spans 14 residues. CDR1 is ENHRY, CDR2 SYGVKD, per germline.

This chain links TRBV3-1 (or the pseudogene TRBV3-2) with TRBJ2-1, with 10 bases identical to TRBD2. V gave up 3 bases and J gave up 7 bases; unmatched junction bases: 12. The CDR3 length is 17 residues. Germline CDR1 LGHDT, CDR2 YNNKEL (reference sequence). As DNA, the CDR3 is TGTGCCAGCAGCCACTCCTCAGGGAAGCGGGGGGGTAATGAGCAGTTCTTC. Translated: CASSHSSGKRGGNEQFF.

V and J are TRBV7-3 and TRBJ2-6; D might be TRBD1 (6 bases). Trimming cost V 5 bases and J 0 bases, with 17 bases left between them. The CDR3 loop spans 18 amino acids. From germline, CDR1 is SGHTA and CDR2 FQGTGA. DNA for the CDR3: TGTGCCAGCAGCGCCCGGGACACGTACTCCTCTGGGGCCAACGTCCTGACTTTC. Amino acids: CASSARDTYSSGANVLTF. Full variable domain (missing parts from reference TRBV7-3 and TRBJ2-6): GAGVSQTPSNKVTEKGKYVELRCDPISGHTALYWYRQSLGQGPEFLIYFQGTGAADDSGLPNDRFFAVRPEGSVSTLKIQRTERGDSAVYLCASSARDTYSSGANVLTFGAGSRLTVL.

J is TRBJ2-5 and V is TRBV6-5, with D possibly matching TRBD1 (6 bases). V lost 4 bases and J lost 5, with 17 bases in between. The CDR3 is made up of 15 amino acids. The germline V gene has CDR1 MNHEY and CDR2 SVGAGI. As DNA, the CDR3 is TGTGCCAGCAGTTTCACAGGGAACCCCCGGGAGACCCAGTACTTC. Translating gives CASSFTGNPRETQYF.

The chain carries TRBV3-1 (or the pseudogene TRBV3-2) and TRBJ2-6; 8 bases line up with TRBD1. This CDR3 spans 16 amino acids. V shed 7 bases and J 0 bases; nucleotides not matched to a gene: 5. Germline V gives CDR1 LGHDT, CDR2 YNNKEL (reference sequence). This chain's CDR3 is CASTGQGGSGANVLTF. The CDR3, as DNA: TGTGCCAGCACCGGACAGGGAGGCTCTGGGGCCAACGTCCTGACTTTC.

This chain connects TRBV5-1 to TRBJ2-7; tentative D call: TRBD1 (5 bases). There are 13 residues in the CDR3. V lost 5 bases and J lost 6, with 15 bases in between. Per the germline V gene, CDR1 is SGHRS and CDR2 is YFSETQ. CDR3 bases: TGCGCCAGCAGACACCCTACAGGTCTCGAGCAGTACTTC. Translation: CASRHPTGLEQYF.

The chain carries TRBV7-3 and TRBJ2-2; 9 nucleotides line up with TRBD2. Germline V gene lookup returns CDR1 SGHTA and CDR2 FQGTGA. The CDR3 consists of 15 residues. V was clipped by 2 bases and J by 7 bases; unmatched bases: 5. CDR3 bases: TGTGCCAGCAGCTTACCTAGCGGGAAGGTCGGGGAGCTGTTTTTT. This sequence encodes CASSLPSGKVGELFF.

This chain uses TRBV15 with TRBJ1-4; TRBD1 agrees at 9 bases. Per germline, CDR1 LNHNV and CDR2 YYDKDF (reference sequence). This CDR3 is 17 amino acids long. The junction had 11 bases not matched to a gene; V was cut back by 5 bases and J by 4 bases. CDR3 nucleotides: TGTGCCACCAGCCGGGACAGGGTGGGGTGGGATAATGAAAAACTGTTTTTT. Its protein product is CATSRDRVGWDNEKLFF.

The V and J genes are TRBV4-1 and TRBJ2-5; D perhaps matches TRBD1 (6 bases). Germline CDR1 and CDR2: MGHRA and YSYEKL. This CDR3 region has 15 residues. Trimming cost V 4 bases and J 7 bases, with 19 bases left between them. The CDR3 sequence: CASSRLTGSIGTQYF. In DNA, the CDR3 is TGCGCCAGCAGCCGCTTGACAGGTTCGATCGGGACCCAGTACTTC.